The source of this T cell receptor beta chain is a study of patients and donors after allogeneic stem cell transplantation. TCRdb called the RT-PCR reads again in MiXCR, with one record for every CDR3 protein. The table lists tens of thousands of distinct CDR3 sequences, around 48% of them singletons. The source is a human donor who was either an allogeneic HSCT recipient or a stem cell or donor lymphocyte infusion donor (not recorded which). It is not recorded whose cells these are; they may come from a transplant donor. The sample comprised blood, either unsorted or a sorted T cell fraction (not recorded which).

The CDR3 is CASSSPGPISYNEQFF. For the CDR3, the DNA is TGTGCCAGCAGCTCCCCGGGGCCCATCTCCTACAATGAGCAGTTCTTC. This sequence joins TRBV11-1 and TRBJ2-1; the D gene could be TRBD1 or TRBD2 (5 bases each). Germline V gene sequence: CDR1 SGHAT, CDR2 FQDESV (reference sequence). The CDR3 is made up of 16 amino acids. Trimming pared 4 bases from V and 0 bases from J, leaving 13 bases between.